This T cell receptor beta chain was obtained from a study of T cells in Graves' hyperthyroidism and ophthalmopathy. Regions amplified from RNA transcripts were the TCR beta CDR3 regions. With the HTBI primer set, the TCR CDR3 went through a first round of RT-PCR. MiXCR, run by TCRdb on the multiplex PCR reads, gives a single entry per CDR3 protein. The repertoire has fewer than 800,000 distinct CDR3 sequences, about a sixth of them found once; the top ten carry approximately 8%. The germline V gene has CDR1 SQVTM and CDR2 ANQGSEA. The CDR3 totals 11 residues. V lost 7 bases and J lost 5, with 12 bases in between. Notes on the study in general: Blood also showed most of the thyroid clonotypes that were expanded above 0.001. Before onset, by a median of around six months, the model predicted ophthalmopathy.

This clonotype was detected only a few times. Antigen unknown. Patients were excluded for uncontrolled infection, other autoimmune disease, pregnancy or lactation. The sample was blood. The receptor was derived from a man aged 18 to 29 with Graves' hyperthyroidism. The V call is TRBV29-1, the J call TRBJ2-7, with D uncertain. CDR3 in amino acids: CSAGRSDEQYF. CDR3 coding DNA: TGCAGCGCCGGTCGGTCGGACGAGCAGTACTTC.